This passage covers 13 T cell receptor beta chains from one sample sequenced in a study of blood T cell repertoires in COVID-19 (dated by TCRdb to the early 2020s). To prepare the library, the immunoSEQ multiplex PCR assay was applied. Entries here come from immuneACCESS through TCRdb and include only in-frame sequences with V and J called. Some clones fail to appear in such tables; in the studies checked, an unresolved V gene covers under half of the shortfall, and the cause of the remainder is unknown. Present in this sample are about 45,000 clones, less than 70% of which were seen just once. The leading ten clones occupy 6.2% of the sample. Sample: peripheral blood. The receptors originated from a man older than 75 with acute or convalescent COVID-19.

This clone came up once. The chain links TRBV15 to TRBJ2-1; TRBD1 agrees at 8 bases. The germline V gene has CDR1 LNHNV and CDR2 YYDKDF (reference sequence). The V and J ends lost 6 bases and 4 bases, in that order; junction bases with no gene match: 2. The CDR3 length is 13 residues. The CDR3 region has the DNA TGTGCCACCAGGGACAGGGCTTACAATGAGCAGTTCTTC. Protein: CATRDRAYNEQFF.

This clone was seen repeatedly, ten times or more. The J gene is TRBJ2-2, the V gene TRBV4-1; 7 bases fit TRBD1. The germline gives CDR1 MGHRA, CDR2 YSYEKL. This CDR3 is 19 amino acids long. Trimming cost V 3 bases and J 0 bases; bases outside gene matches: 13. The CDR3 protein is CASSQRTGQTNTNTGELFF. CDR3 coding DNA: TGCGCCAGCAGCCAGAGAACGGGACAGACTAACACGAACACCGGGGAGCTGTTTTTT.

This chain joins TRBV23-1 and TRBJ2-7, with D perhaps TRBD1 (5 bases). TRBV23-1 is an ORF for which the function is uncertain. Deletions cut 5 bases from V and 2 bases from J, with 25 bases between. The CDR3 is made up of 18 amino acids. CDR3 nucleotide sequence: TGCGCCAGCAGTTTCACCCTAGGACACGCTCTGAGCCCCTACGAGCAGTACTTC. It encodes CASSFTLGHALSPYEQYF.

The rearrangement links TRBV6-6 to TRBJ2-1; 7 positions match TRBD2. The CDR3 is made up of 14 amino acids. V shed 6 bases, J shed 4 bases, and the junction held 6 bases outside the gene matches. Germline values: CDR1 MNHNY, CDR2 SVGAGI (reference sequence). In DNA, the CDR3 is TGTGCCAGCAGAAAAGGGACTACGTACAATGAGCAGTTCTTC. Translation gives CASRKGTTYNEQFF.

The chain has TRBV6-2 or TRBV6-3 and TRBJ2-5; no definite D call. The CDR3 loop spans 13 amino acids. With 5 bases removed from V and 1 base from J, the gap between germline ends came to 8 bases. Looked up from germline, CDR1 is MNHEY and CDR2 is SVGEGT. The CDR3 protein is CASSQTPQETQYF. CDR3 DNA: TGTGCCAGCAGTCAAACACCCCAAGAGACCCAGTACTTC.

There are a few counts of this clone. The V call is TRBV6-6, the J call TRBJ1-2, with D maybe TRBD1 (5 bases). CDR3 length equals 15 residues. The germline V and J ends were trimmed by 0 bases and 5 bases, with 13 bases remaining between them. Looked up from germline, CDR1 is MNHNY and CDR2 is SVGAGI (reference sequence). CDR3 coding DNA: TGTGCCAGCAGTTACTCGACAAGGGGCTGGTATGGCTACACCTTC. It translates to CASSYSTRGWYGYTF.

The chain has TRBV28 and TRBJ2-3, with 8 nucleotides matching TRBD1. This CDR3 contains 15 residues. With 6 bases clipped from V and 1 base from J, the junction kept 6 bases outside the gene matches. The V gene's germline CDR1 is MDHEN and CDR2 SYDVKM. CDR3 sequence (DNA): TGTGCCAGCAGCTCCTCGGACAGGGGCACAGATACGCAGTATTTT. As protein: CASSSSDRGTDTQYF.

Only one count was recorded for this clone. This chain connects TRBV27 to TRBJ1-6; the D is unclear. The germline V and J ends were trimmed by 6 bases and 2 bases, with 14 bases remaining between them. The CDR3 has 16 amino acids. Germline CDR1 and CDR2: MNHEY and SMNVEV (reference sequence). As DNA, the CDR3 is TGTGCCAGCAGGGGTACCGGGGTTACCTATAATTCACCCCTCCACTTT. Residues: CASRGTGVTYNSPLHF.

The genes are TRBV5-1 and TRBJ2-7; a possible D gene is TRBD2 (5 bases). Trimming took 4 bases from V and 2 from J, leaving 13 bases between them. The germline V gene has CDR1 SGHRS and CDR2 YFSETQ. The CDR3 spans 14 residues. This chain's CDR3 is CASSLGQEAYEQYF. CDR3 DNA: TGCGCCAGCAGCCTCGGGCAGGAGGCCTACGAGCAGTACTTC.

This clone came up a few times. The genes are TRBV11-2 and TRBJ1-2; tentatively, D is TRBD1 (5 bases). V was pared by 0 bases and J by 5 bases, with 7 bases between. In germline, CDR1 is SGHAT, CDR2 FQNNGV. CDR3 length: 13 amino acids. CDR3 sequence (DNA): TGTGCCAGCAGCTTAGACAGGGATTATGGCTACACCTTC. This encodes CASSLDRDYGYTF.

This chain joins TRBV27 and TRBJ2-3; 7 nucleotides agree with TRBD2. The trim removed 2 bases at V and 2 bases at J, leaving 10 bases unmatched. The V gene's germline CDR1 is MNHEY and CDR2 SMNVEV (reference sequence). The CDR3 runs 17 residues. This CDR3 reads CASSLLPSSGLTDTQYF. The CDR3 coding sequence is TGTGCCAGCAGTTTACTTCCTTCTAGCGGCCTCACAGATACGCAGTATTTT.

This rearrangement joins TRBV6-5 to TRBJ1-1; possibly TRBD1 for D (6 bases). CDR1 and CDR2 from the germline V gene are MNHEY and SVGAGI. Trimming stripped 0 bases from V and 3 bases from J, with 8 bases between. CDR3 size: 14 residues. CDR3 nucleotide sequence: TGTGCCAGCAGTTACTCTAGGACAGACACTGAAGCTTTCTTT. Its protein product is CASSYSRTDTEAFF.

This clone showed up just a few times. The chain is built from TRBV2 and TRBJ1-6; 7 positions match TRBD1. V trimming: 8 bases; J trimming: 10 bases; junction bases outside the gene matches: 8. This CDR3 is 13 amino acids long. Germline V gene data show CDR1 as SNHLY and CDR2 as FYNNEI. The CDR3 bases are TGTGCCAGCGGACAGGAACCCTGGTCACCCCTCCACTTT. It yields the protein CASGQEPWSPLHF.